This T cell receptor beta chain stems from a study of control samples from healthy donors and cancer patients. The V and J ends lost 5 bases and 9 bases respectively, with 16 bases between them. This CDR3 is 13 amino acids long. Clones were sequenced by immunoSEQ multiplex PCR, and TCRdb holds only the in-frame ones, with some missing. The repertoire holds roughly 370,000 clones, with 75% to 95% as singletons. The sample holds one count of this clone. The sequencing sample was made of PBMCs. The TCR originated in a middle-aged man with head and neck cancer. The rearrangement joins TRBV12-3 or TRBV12-4 to TRBJ1-2; no firm D call. In DNA form, the CDR3 reads TGTGCCAGCAGTCCGACGGCCTTTGGAAGCTACACCTTC. This gives the protein CASSPTAFGSYTF.